This T cell receptor (beta chain) was recorded in a study of Ad26.COV2.S vaccination and SARS-CoV-2 variants. Study-level information: Administration of Ad26.COV2.S was intramuscular, either once or twice 56 days apart. General study points: Similar non-spike TCR breadth was seen in vaccine and placebo recipients.

The CDR3 runs 16 residues. Losses at the gene ends were 2 bases for V and 4 bases for J; bases not matched to a gene: 8. The germline V gene has CDR1 SEHNR and CDR2 FQNEAQ (reference sequence). In the case of this clone: Its antigen is unidentified.

Method: immunoSEQ multiplex PCR; TCRdb's copy keeps in-frame clones and lacks some. This sample yields hundreds of thousands of clones, of which roughly 84% are seen a single time; around 3.6% belongs to the top ten. Treatment noted: 19 received Ad26.COV2.S at low or high dose, single or two shots; a few received placebo; per-sample allocation not given. Samples analyzed were those drawn on day 63 after the first vaccine or placebo injection. This material consisted of peripheral blood, taken in a trial of Ad26.COV2.S vaccine versus placebo. This clonotype originated in a person aged 18-65 years who received the Ad26.COV2.S COVID-19 vaccine or a placebo. The chain combines TRBV7-9 with TRBJ1-2, with 9 positions matching TRBD1. The CDR3 loop is CASSLLGQGFGYGYTF. Written as DNA, the CDR3 is TGTGCCAGCAGCTTATTGGGACAGGGTTTCGGCTATGGCTACACCTTC.